The entry below describes one TCR beta chain. The data were taken from a study of monozygotic twins with inflammatory bowel disease. This CDR3 has 14 amino acids. Germline values: CDR1 SGHRS, CDR2 YFSETQ. The input for each TCR library was about 3.5 ug of total RNA. For each CDR3 protein, TCRdb gives one entry from its re-call of the 5' RACE reads, without DNA. This repertoire includes 200,000 to 250,000 distinct CDR3 sequences. J is TRBJ2-5 and V is TRBV5-1; TCRdb calls TRBD2, which cannot be checked without DNA. The specimen was blood. The TCR comes from a human donor with ulcerative colitis or Crohn's disease, or a healthy co-twin of an affected twin (not recorded which). This CDR3 is CASSSPRAGETQYF. The full variable domain, in which reference TRBV5-1 and TRBJ2-5 provide the parts outside the CDR3, is KAGVTQTPRYLIKTRGQQVTLSCSPISGHRSVSWYQQTPGQGLQFLFEYFSETQRNKGNFPGRFSGRQFSNSRSEMNVSTLELGDSALYLCASSSPRAGETQYFGPGTRLLVL.